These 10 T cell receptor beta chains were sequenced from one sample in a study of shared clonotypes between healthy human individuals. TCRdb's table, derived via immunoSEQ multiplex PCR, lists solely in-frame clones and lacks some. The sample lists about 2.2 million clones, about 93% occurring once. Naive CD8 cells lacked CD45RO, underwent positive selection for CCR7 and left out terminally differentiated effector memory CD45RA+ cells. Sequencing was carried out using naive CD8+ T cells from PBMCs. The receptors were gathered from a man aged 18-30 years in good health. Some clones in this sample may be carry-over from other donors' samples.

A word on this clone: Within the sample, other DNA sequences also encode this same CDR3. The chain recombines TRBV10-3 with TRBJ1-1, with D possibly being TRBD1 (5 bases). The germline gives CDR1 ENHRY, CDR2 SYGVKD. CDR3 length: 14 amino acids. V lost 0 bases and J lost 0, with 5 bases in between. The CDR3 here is CAISESRVNTEAFF. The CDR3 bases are TGTGCCATCAGTGAGTCCAGGGTGAACACTGAAGCTTTCTTT.

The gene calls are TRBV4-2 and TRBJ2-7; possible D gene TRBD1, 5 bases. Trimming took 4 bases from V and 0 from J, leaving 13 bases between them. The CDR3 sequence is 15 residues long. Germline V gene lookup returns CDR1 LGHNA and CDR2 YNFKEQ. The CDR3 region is CASSPSRANSYEQYF. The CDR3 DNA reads TGTGCCAGCAGCCCCTCCAGGGCTAACTCCTACGAGCAGTACTTC.

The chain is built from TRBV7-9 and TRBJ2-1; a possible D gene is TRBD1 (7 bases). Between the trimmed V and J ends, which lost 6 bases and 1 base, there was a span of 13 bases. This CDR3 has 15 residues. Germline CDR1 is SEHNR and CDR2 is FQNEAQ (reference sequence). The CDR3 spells CASRWAGGSYNEQFF. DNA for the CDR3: TGTGCCAGCAGGTGGGCAGGGGGGTCCTACAATGAGCAGTTCTTC.

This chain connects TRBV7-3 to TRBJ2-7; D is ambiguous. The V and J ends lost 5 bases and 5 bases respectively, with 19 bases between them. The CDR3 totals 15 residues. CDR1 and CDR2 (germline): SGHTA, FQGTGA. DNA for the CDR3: TGTGCCAGCAGCACCGACATTTACCCTTGCGACGAGCAGTACTTC. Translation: CASSTDIYPCDEQYF.

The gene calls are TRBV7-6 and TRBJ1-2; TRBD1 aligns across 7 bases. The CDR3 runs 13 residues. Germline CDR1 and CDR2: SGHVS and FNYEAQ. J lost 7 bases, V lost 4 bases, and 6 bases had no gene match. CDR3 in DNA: TGTGCCAGCAGCTCGAAGGAGGGGGCTGGCTACACCTTC. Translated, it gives CASSSKEGAGYTF.

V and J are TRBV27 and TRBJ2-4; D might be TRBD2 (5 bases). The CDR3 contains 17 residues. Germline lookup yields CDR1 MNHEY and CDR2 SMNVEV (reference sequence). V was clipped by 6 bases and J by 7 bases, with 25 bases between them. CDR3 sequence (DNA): TGTGCCAGCAGCCCGACGACGTCGACAACGGGGTGGAACATTCAGTACTTC. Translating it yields CASSPTTSTTGWNIQYF.

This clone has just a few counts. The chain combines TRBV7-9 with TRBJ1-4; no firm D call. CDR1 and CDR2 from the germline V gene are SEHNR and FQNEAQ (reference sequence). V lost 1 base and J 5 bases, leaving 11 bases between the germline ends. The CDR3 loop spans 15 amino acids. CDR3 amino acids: CASSLELGLNEKLFF. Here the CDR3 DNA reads TGTGCCAGCAGCTTAGAATTGGGCCTGAATGAAAAACTGTTTTTT.

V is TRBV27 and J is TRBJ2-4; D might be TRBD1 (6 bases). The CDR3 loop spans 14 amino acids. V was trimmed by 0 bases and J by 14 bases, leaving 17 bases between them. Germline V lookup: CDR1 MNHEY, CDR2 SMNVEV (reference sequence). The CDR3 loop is CASSLSSTGLEKYF. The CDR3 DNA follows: TGTGCCAGCAGTTTATCGAGCACAGGGTTAGAAAAGTACTTC.

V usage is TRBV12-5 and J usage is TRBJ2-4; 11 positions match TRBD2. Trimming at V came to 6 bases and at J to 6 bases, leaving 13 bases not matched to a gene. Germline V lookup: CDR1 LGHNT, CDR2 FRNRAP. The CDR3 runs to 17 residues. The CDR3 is CASGHPYLTSGRNIQYF. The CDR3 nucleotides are TGTGCTAGTGGCCATCCCTATTTAACTAGCGGGAGAAACATTCAGTACTTC.

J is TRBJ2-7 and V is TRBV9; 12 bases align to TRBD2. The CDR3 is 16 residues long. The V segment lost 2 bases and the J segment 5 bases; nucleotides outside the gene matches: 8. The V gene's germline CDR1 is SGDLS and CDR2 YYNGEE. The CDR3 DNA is TGTGCCAGCAGCGTTTCGACTAGCGGGAGTCCCCACGAGCAGTACTTC. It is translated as CASSVSTSGSPHEQYF.